The sequence of this TCR beta chain was determined in a study of response to subunit inactivated influenza vaccine. Study-wide points: With each seasonal influenza vaccination, the authors suggested, few new T cells are recruited.

TCRdb re-derived calls from the RT-PCR reads in MiXCR, one entry per CDR3 protein. The sample records 710,000 or so distinct CDR3 sequences, 15% to 18% being singletons. This clonotype was recorded a few times. What it recognizes is unknown. J lost 1 base, V lost 5 bases, and 4 bases had no gene match. The CDR3 has 14 amino acids. Germline loops: CDR1 DFQATT, CDR2 SNEGSKA (reference sequence). The sample was PBMCs from blood, taken approximately 12 days after vaccination. This sequence was found in a man in his fifties or sixties who received an inactivated influenza vaccine. The chain has TRBV20-1 and TRBJ1-5, with 8 nucleotides matching TRBD1. The CDR3 coding sequence is TGCAGTGCTCAACAGGGGGGGAGCAATCAGCCCCAGCATTTT. Protein: CSAQQGGSNQPQHF.